The 32 T cell receptor beta chains below all came from one sample that was sequenced in a study of T cell changes during pregnancy in multiple sclerosis. Method: immunoSEQ multiplex PCR; TCRdb's copy keeps in-frame clones and lacks some. The repertoire holds 50,000 to 65,000 clones, with 85% to 95% as singletons. The material sequenced was CD8+ T cells from peripheral blood mononuclear cells, taken in the second trimester of pregnancy. All receptors derive from a female donor with multiple sclerosis, enrolled in a pregnancy study.

The V gene is TRBV19, the J gene TRBJ2-1, with D possibly being TRBD2 (6 bases). CDR3 length: 12 residues. Germline lookup yields CDR1 LNHDA and CDR2 SQIVND (reference sequence). The V gene lost 6 bases and the J gene lost 7 bases, with 10 bases spanning the gap. The CDR3 reads CASSLGGNEQFF. The CDR3 bases are TGTGCCAGTAGCCTTGGGGGGAATGAGCAGTTCTTC.

In this sample, this clone turned up many times. V and J are TRBV27 and TRBJ2-5; TRBD2 matches 10 bases. CDR1 and CDR2 (germline): MNHEY, SMNVEV (reference sequence). Trimming took 3 bases from V and 1 from J; bases not matched to a gene: 17. This CDR3 contains 20 residues. CDR3: CASSFRASGSPRRPQETQYF. The CDR3 DNA is TGTGCCAGCAGTTTCCGCGCTAGCGGGAGTCCCAGAAGACCCCAAGAGACCCAGTACTTC.

The J gene is TRBJ1-1, the V gene TRBV4-3; D is uncertain. The CDR3 runs 14 residues. V dropped 3 bases and J dropped 1 base, with 9 bases sitting between them. Germline V gene sequence: CDR1 LGHNA, CDR2 YSLEER. CDR3 loop: CASSHITENTEAFF. In DNA form, the CDR3 reads TGCGCCAGCAGCCATATAACAGAGAACACTGAAGCTTTCTTT.

This sequence joins TRBV7-9 and TRBJ2-7; D is unresolved. This CDR3 contains 13 residues. The V gene's germline CDR1 is SEHNR and CDR2 FQNEAQ (reference sequence). Trimming removed 5 bases from V and 6 bases from J, with 14 bases in between. The CDR3 DNA sequence: TGTGCCAGCAGCCCTGGTTCCACTTTCGAGCAGTACTTC. Translating it yields CASSPGSTFEQYF.

The J gene is TRBJ2-7, the V gene TRBV27; 7 bases align to TRBD2. The V gene's germline CDR1 is MNHEY and CDR2 SMNVEV (reference sequence). V dropped 6 bases and J dropped 3; count of bases not matched to a gene: 11. This CDR3 has 15 amino acids. The CDR3 DNA reads as TGTGCCAGCAGACCAAGCGGGAACCCGTTCTACGAGCAGTACTTC. Translating gives CASRPSGNPFYEQYF.

This clone came up once. The CDR3 DNA follows: TGTGCCAGTACCACAGCGGGAGGGAGCACAGATACGCAGTATTTT. Its translation is CASTTAGGSTDTQYF. The V and J genes are TRBV19 and TRBJ2-3; 10 nucleotides agree with TRBD2. CDR1 LNHDA and CDR2 SQIVND come from the germline V gene (reference sequence). V shed 7 bases, J shed 0 bases, and the junction held 4 bases outside the gene matches. The CDR3 loop spans 15 amino acids.

The chain is built from TRBV7-9 and TRBJ2-7, with TRBD1 matching 8 bases. The germline CDR1 and CDR2 sequences are SEHNR and FQNEAQ (reference sequence). The V and J ends lost 4 bases and 3 bases, in that order; junction bases with no gene match: 5. This CDR3 comprises 14 residues. This chain's CDR3 is CASSWGQAVYEQYF. CDR3 nucleotide sequence: TGTGCCAGCAGCTGGGGACAGGCTGTCTACGAGCAGTACTTC.

This chain connects TRBV20-1 to TRBJ1-1; D perhaps matches TRBD1 (6 bases). Germline CDR1 and CDR2: DFQATT and SNEGSKA (reference sequence). V was clipped by 3 bases and J by 5 bases, with 7 bases between them. The CDR3 totals 11 residues. As DNA, the CDR3 is TGCAGTGCTAGGACAGGTACTGAAGCTTTCTTT. This gives the protein CSARTGTEAFF.

The chain links TRBV13 to TRBJ2-7; D might be TRBD1 (6 bases). Germline-derived CDR1 and CDR2 are PRHDT and FYEKMQ (reference sequence). The CDR3 length is 13 residues. Trimming took 3 bases from V and 6 from J, leaving 12 bases between them. In DNA form, the CDR3 reads TGTGCCAGCAGCTTCCAGGGGTATAGCGAGCAGTACTTC. It specifies CASSFQGYSEQYF.

In its sample, this clone was seen once. The V call is TRBV27, the J call TRBJ2-2; D may be TRBD1 (6 bases). Germline CDR1 is MNHEY and CDR2 is SMNVEV (reference sequence). This CDR3 is built from 15 residues. With 4 bases removed from V and 1 base from J, the gap between germline ends came to 10 bases. DNA of the CDR3: TGTGCCAGCAGTTCTACAGGGTTGAACACCGGGGAGCTGTTTTTT. It is translated as CASSSTGLNTGELFF.

The chain employs TRBV6-5 and TRBJ1-1; D unresolved. The CDR3 covers 13 residues. Trimming removed 0 bases at V and 7 bases at J, with 9 bases between. The germline gives CDR1 MNHEY, CDR2 SVGAGI. CDR3 nucleotides: TGTGCCAGCAGTTACTCGACGGAGGATGAAGCTTTCTTT. Translating it yields CASSYSTEDEAFF.

The chain combines TRBV29-1 with TRBJ2-1; TRBD2 matches 9 bases. The germline gives CDR1 SQVTM, CDR2 ANQGSEA. The CDR3 has 13 amino acids. J lost 7 bases, V lost 6 bases, and 7 bases had no gene match. Written as DNA, the CDR3 is TGCAGCGTCACCGGGACTAGCTCTAATGAGCAGTTCTTC. Encoded protein: CSVTGTSSNEQFF.

The chain combines TRBV9 with TRBJ2-3; tentative D call: TRBD1 (6 bases). This CDR3 spans 14 amino acids. Trimming shortened V by 5 bases and J by 1 base, and 11 bases separated the two germline ends. In germline, CDR1 is SGDLS, CDR2 YYNGEE. The CDR3 sequence: CASREGVGTDTQYF. The CDR3 nucleotides read TGTGCCAGCAGAGAGGGGGTGGGCACAGATACGCAGTATTTT.

The J gene is TRBJ2-5, the V gene TRBV5-6; 12 nucleotides align to TRBD2. The junction had 8 bases not matched to a gene; V was cut back by 1 base and J by 4 bases. This CDR3 spans 17 amino acids. CDR1 and CDR2 (germline): SGHDT, YYEEEE. The CDR3 is CASSLWLAGGQGETQYF. The CDR3 nucleotides read TGTGCCAGCAGCTTGTGGCTAGCGGGAGGGCAGGGAGAGACCCAGTACTTC.

V and J are TRBV4-2 and TRBJ2-7; tentatively, D is TRBD1 (5 bases). The germline gives CDR1 LGHNA, CDR2 YNFKEQ. The CDR3 has 14 residues. With 3 bases removed from V and 3 bases from J, the gap between germline ends came to 12 bases. CDR3 sequence reads: CASSQDIGFYEQYF. The CDR3 bases are TGTGCCAGCAGCCAGGACATTGGGTTCTACGAGCAGTACTTC.

Here the CDR3 reads CASSLKGTGNTGELFF. The CDR3 nucleotides are TGTGCCAGCAGCTTAAAGGGGACAGGGAACACCGGGGAGCTGTTTTTT. This sequence joins TRBV7-6 and TRBJ2-2; the match to TRBD1 covers 8 bases. This CDR3 region has 16 residues. Germline assignment: CDR1 SGHVS and CDR2 FNYEAQ. V lost 2 bases to trimming and J lost 1 base; unmatched junction nucleotides: 3.

J is TRBJ1-5 and V is TRBV6-6; maybe TRBD1 (6 bases). The V end was cut by 4 bases, the J end by 2 bases, with 12 bases between. The CDR3 is 15 residues long. Germline CDR1 reads MNHNY; CDR2 reads SVGAGI (reference sequence). CDR3 protein: CASSLTSGGNQPQHF. CDR3 sequence (DNA): TGTGCCAGCAGTTTAACGTCAGGGGGCAATCAGCCCCAGCATTTT.

The rearrangement uses TRBV5-5 and TRBJ1-5; the match to TRBD1 covers 7 bases. V lost 4 bases and J lost 0; bases outside the gene matches: 7. From germline, CDR1 is SGHKS and CDR2 YYEKEE (reference sequence). The CDR3 is 16 amino acids. The CDR3 DNA sequence: TGTGCCAGCAGCCCACAGGGGATCTATAGCAATCAGCCCCAGCATTTT. The encoded protein is CASSPQGIYSNQPQHF. Full variable domain (remainder filled in from reference TRBV5-5 and TRBJ1-5): DAGVTQSPTHLIKTRGQQVTLRCSPISGHKSVSWYQQVLGQGPQFIFQYYEKEERGRGNFPDRFSARQFPNYSSELNVNALLLGDSALYLCASSPQGIYSNQPQHFGDGTRLSIL.

This clone was recorded once. The chain couples TRBV27 to TRBJ2-2; 13 bases match TRBD2. J gave up 3 bases and V 6 bases, and 1 base lay outside the gene matches. Looked up from germline, CDR1 is MNHEY and CDR2 is SMNVEV (reference sequence). The CDR3 extends over 15 amino acids. CDR3 in DNA: TGTGCCAGCAGACTAGCGGGAGGGGACACCGGGGAGCTGTTTTTT. As protein: CASRLAGGDTGELFF.

J is TRBJ2-3 and V is TRBV30; a weak D match, TRBD2 (6 bases). Germline values: CDR1 GTSNPN, CDR2 SVGIG (reference sequence). V was clipped by 0 bases and J by 4 bases, with 11 bases between them. The CDR3 is made up of 14 amino acids. The CDR3 spells CAWSVMGGADTQYF. The CDR3 nucleotides read TGTGCCTGGAGTGTAATGGGCGGGGCAGATACGCAGTATTTT.

This chain links TRBV27 with TRBJ2-7, with D possibly being TRBD2 (7 bases). The CDR3 is made up of 14 amino acids. Germline values: CDR1 MNHEY, CDR2 SMNVEV (reference sequence). Trimming took 5 bases from V and 4 from J, leaving 15 bases between them. In DNA, the CDR3 is TGTGCCAGCAGTCCCGGGGGGCGGATGTACGAGCAGTACTTC. Translated: CASSPGGRMYEQYF.

A remark on this clone: The same CDR3 can be traced to other DNA sequences in this sample. The J gene is TRBJ2-7, the V gene TRBV19; D remains unclear. CDR3 length: 12 amino acids. V was trimmed by 5 bases and J by 0 bases, leaving 5 bases between them. Germline lookup yields CDR1 LNHDA and CDR2 SQIVND (reference sequence). CDR3 sequence (DNA): TGTGCCAGTAGTCCTTCCTCCTACGAGCAGTACTTC. Protein: CASSPSSYEQYF.

The chain carries TRBV5-1 and TRBJ2-1; D unresolved. Germline CDR1 reads SGHRS; CDR2 reads YFSETQ. The CDR3 is 12 residues long. V dropped 3 bases and J dropped 6 bases, with 7 bases sitting between them. CDR3 protein: CASSWRSNEQFF. The CDR3 DNA reads as TGCGCCAGCAGCTGGAGATCCAATGAGCAGTTCTTC.

The rearrangement links TRBV7-7 to TRBJ2-7; 10 bases fit TRBD2. V trimming: 2 bases; J trimming: 2 bases; junction bases outside the gene matches: 18. CDR3 length: 20 amino acids. Germline V gives CDR1 SSHAT, CDR2 FNYEAQ (reference sequence). This CDR3 reads CASSLSRRWGLARATYEQYF. The CDR3 nucleotides read TGTGCCAGCAGCTTATCCCGCCGGTGGGGACTAGCGCGGGCTACCTACGAGCAGTACTTC.

The V call is TRBV2, the J call TRBJ1-1; no reliable D call. The germline CDR1 and CDR2 sequences are SNHLY and FYNNEI. V lost 2 bases, J lost 0 bases, and 7 bases lay in between. This CDR3 comprises 14 residues. Here the CDR3 DNA reads TGTGCCAGCAGTGAAATACAGCTGAACACTGAAGCTTTCTTT. This codes for CASSEIQLNTEAFF.

This clone appeared once. The J gene is TRBJ2-7, the V gene TRBV27; D not resolved. The V end lost 2 bases, the J end lost 0 bases, and 14 bases lay between the germline ends. Germline V gives CDR1 MNHEY, CDR2 SMNVEV (reference sequence). CDR3 length: 16 residues. The CDR3 loop is CASSLKSGWSSYEQYF. CDR3 sequence (DNA): TGTGCCAGCAGTTTAAAATCCGGGTGGAGCTCCTACGAGCAGTACTTC.

The genes are TRBV2 and TRBJ2-1; 8 bases line up with TRBD1. Germline CDR1 SNHLY, CDR2 FYNNEI. The trim removed 7 bases at V and 6 bases at J, leaving 8 bases unmatched. The CDR3 has 14 amino acids. The DNA of the CDR3 is TGTGCCAGCACTTGGACAGGGAAGGGCAATGAGCAGTTCTTC. Encoded protein: CASTWTGKGNEQFF.

The gene calls are TRBV25-1 and TRBJ2-2; TRBD1 matches at 7 bases. This CDR3 comprises 15 residues. Looked up from germline, CDR1 is MGHDK and CDR2 is SYGVNS. J was trimmed by 4 bases and V by 4 bases; bases with no gene match: 6. In nucleotides, the CDR3 is TGTGCCAGCAGTGTTTTGGGACAGCCCACCGGGGAGCTGTTTTTT. It yields the protein CASSVLGQPTGELFF.

This sequence joins TRBV27 and TRBJ2-7; TRBD1 agrees at 7 bases. V gave up 5 bases and J gave up 3 bases; unmatched junction bases: 4. Per the germline V gene, CDR1 is MNHEY and CDR2 is SMNVEV (reference sequence). The CDR3 spans 13 residues. The CDR3 reads CASSVGTVYEQYF. In DNA form, the CDR3 reads TGTGCCAGCAGTGTTGGGACAGTCTACGAGCAGTACTTC.

V and J are TRBV30 and TRBJ1-1, with D perhaps matching TRBD1 (5 bases). CDR1 is GTSNPN, CDR2 SVGIG, per germline (reference sequence). V dropped 3 bases and J dropped 4 bases, with 9 bases sitting between them. CDR3 length: 12 residues. The CDR3 sequence: CAWSRVPTEAFF. The CDR3 DNA is TGTGCCTGGAGCAGGGTGCCCACTGAAGCTTTCTTT.

The CDR3: CASSQDRAAAYGYTF. For the CDR3, the DNA is TGCGCCAGCAGCCAGGACAGGGCGGCGGCCTATGGCTACACCTTC. The chain links TRBV4-3 to TRBJ1-2, with TRBD1 matching over 8 bases. This CDR3 is built from 15 residues. Germline CDR1 reads LGHNA; CDR2 reads YSLEER. Trimming took 3 bases from V and 4 from J; bases not matched to a gene: 7.

The rearrangement joins TRBV28 to TRBJ1-1; D is perhaps TRBD1 (5 bases). CDR1 and CDR2 from the germline V gene are MDHEN and SYDVKM. With 8 bases removed from V and 3 bases from J, the gap between germline ends came to 13 bases. The CDR3 is 13 amino acids. CDR3 coding DNA: TGTGCCAGCCGGGCGGGGGTATACACTGAAGCTTTCTTT. Its protein product is CASRAGVYTEAFF.